These 21 T cell receptor beta chains came from one sample sequenced in a study of early T cells in non-severe SARS-CoV-2 infection. TCRdb reprocessed the 5' RACE reads with MiXCR, giving one entry per CDR3 protein. This sample yields 85,000 to 100,000 distinct CDR3 sequences, of which under 15% are seen a single time; 2% to 2.5% belongs to the top ten. Sequencing was done on a sample of whole blood. These receptors were collected from an adult who was a healthcare worker with PCR-confirmed SARS-CoV-2 infection or an uninfected control (not recorded which).

The sample holds many counts of this clonotype. This sequence joins TRBV28 and TRBJ2-6; possibly TRBD1 for D (5 bases). With 5 bases removed from V and 0 bases from J, the gap between germline ends came to 14 bases. The germline V gene encodes CDR1 MDHEN and CDR2 SYDVKM. The CDR3 is 17 amino acids. The DNA of the CDR3 is TGTGCCAGCAGTCCCCGACAGTTCCTCTCTGGGGCCAACGTCCTGACTTTC. Protein sequence: CASSPRQFLSGANVLTF.

This clonotype was seen a handful of times. J is TRBJ1-1 and V is TRBV28; TRBD1 aligns across 8 bases. The CDR3 consists of 14 residues. Germline-derived CDR1 and CDR2 are MDHEN and SYDVKM. V trimming: 6 bases; J trimming: 3 bases; junction bases outside the gene matches: 6. CDR3 DNA sequence: TGTGCCAGCAGCTCAGGGGGCTTGGACACTGAAGCTTTCTTT. This sequence encodes CASSSGGLDTEAFF.

This clonotype has only a few counts. The chain joins TRBV18 to TRBJ2-1, with 9 bases aligning to TRBD2. Looked up from germline, CDR1 is KGHSH and CDR2 is LQKENI. The CDR3 contains 16 residues. J was trimmed by 7 bases and V by 1 base; bases with no gene match: 8. The CDR3 spells CASSPHERGVSNEQFF. Written as DNA, the CDR3 is TGTGCCAGCTCACCACACGAGCGGGGGGTTTCAAATGAGCAGTTCTTC.

This clonotype occurred a few times. DNA for the CDR3: TGTGCCACCAAGGGGACTAGATCCTACGAGCAGTACTTC. Residues: CATKGTRSYEQYF. The rearrangement joins TRBV28 to TRBJ2-7, with 8 bases identical to TRBD2. J gave up 1 base and V 10 bases, and 6 bases lay outside the gene matches. The germline gives CDR1 MDHEN, CDR2 SYDVKM. CDR3 length: 13 amino acids.

This clonotype was detected ten times or more. V usage is TRBV5-1 and J usage is TRBJ2-1; 8 bases map to TRBD1. The V segment lost 6 bases and the J segment 0 bases; nucleotides outside the gene matches: 8. The CDR3 extends over 16 amino acids. Per germline, CDR1 SGHRS and CDR2 YFSETQ. The DNA of the CDR3 is TGCGCCAGCACCGGGGGACAGGCGGACTCCTACAATGAGCAGTTCTTC. Amino acids: CASTGGQADSYNEQFF.

This clonotype showed up just a few times. The genes are TRBV7-2 and TRBJ2-5, with D possibly being TRBD2 (5 bases). This CDR3 is 16 amino acids long. Trimming left V 5 bases short and J 1 base short, with 17 bases between. CDR1 is SGHTA and CDR2 is FQGNSA in the germline V gene. DNA of the CDR3: TGTGCCAGCAGCCCCTCGAGGGCGGTTTCCCAAGAGACCCAGTACTTC. Its translation: CASSPSRAVSQETQYF.

This chain uses TRBV28 with TRBJ1-6, with no clear D. V lost 2 bases and J lost 5, with 10 bases in between. Germline CDR1 and CDR2: MDHEN and SYDVKM. The CDR3 spans 15 residues. CDR3 loop: CASSLISPDNSPLHF. For the CDR3, the DNA is TGTGCCAGCAGTTTAATAAGTCCGGATAATTCACCCCTCCACTTT.

In this sample, this clonotype turned up a few times. This chain uses TRBV7-9 with TRBJ1-2; TRBD1 aligns across 7 bases. V shed 5 bases, J shed 7 bases, and the junction held 22 bases outside the gene matches. This CDR3 contains 18 residues. The germline V gene has CDR1 SEHNR and CDR2 FQNEAQ (reference sequence). The CDR3 region has the DNA TGTGCCAGCAGCCCCCCCCCGGCCAGGGGGGGTGGTATTGTTGGCTACACCTTC. Protein sequence: CASSPPPARGGGIVGYTF.

In this sample, this clonotype turned up many times. This chain links TRBV6-5 with TRBJ1-2; no reliable D call. The CDR3 runs to 13 residues. V shed 5 bases and J shed 2 bases, with 9 bases lying between them. Germline V gene data show CDR1 as MNHEY and CDR2 as SVGAGI. Written as DNA, the CDR3 is TGTGCCAGCAGTCTGGGCCGGAACTATGGCTACACCTTC. It codes for CASSLGRNYGYTF.

This clonotype was detected ten times or more. The chain carries TRBV14 and TRBJ2-1; D is ambiguous. V lost 4 bases and J lost 6, with 10 bases in between. CDR3 length equals 13 residues. CDR1 is SGHDN and CDR2 is FVKESK in the germline V gene. For the CDR3, the DNA is TGTGCCAGCAGCCCTGCAAATCCCAATGAGCAGTTCTTC. Encoded protein: CASSPANPNEQFF.

Remarks on this clonotype: A much bigger clone sits one base away, suggesting this may be a read error. This chain links TRBV3-1 with TRBJ1-2, with unresolved D. CDR3 length equals 12 residues. Germline V gene lookup returns CDR1 LGHDT and CDR2 YNNKEL (reference sequence). V dropped 7 bases and J dropped 4 bases, with 10 bases sitting between them. CDR3 sequence reads: CASIQSSYGYTF. The CDR3 region has the DNA TGTGCCAGCATCCAGAGTTCCTATGGCTACACCTTC.

This clonotype was counted many times. The rearrangement joins TRBV7-9 to TRBJ2-1; possible D gene TRBD1, 6 bases. The length of the CDR3 is 13 residues. CDR1 and CDR2 (germline): SEHNR, FQNEAQ (reference sequence). V shed 5 bases and J shed 9 bases, with 14 bases lying between them. CDR3 nucleotides: TGTGCCAGCAGCCTGGGGGCCACGGTTGAGCAGTTCTTC. Protein product: CASSLGATVEQFF.

V is TRBV6-5 and J is TRBJ1-3; D not certain. The CDR3 runs 16 residues. Germline CDR1 reads MNHEY; CDR2 reads SVGAGI. Trimming cost V 2 bases and J 0 bases, with 11 bases left between them. The CDR3 loop reads CASSYRRGSSGNTIYF. Written as DNA, the CDR3 is TGTGCCAGCAGTTACCGCCGAGGAAGCTCTGGAAACACCATATATTTT.

There are a few counts of this clonotype. V is TRBV7-8 and J is TRBJ1-5; unclear D gene. The germline V and J ends were trimmed by 1 base and 3 bases, with 10 bases remaining between them. The germline V gene has CDR1 SGHVS and CDR2 FQNEAQ. There are 15 residues in the CDR3. The DNA for the CDR3 is TGTGCCAGCAGCTTAGGATTTGGGTACAATCAGCCCCAGCATTTT. Translation gives CASSLGFGYNQPQHF.

This clonotype showed up many times. This chain connects TRBV7-2 to TRBJ1-5; perhaps TRBD1 as D (6 bases). The CDR3 length is 13 residues. The germline V gene has CDR1 SGHTA and CDR2 FQGNSA. V lost 2 bases, J lost 4 bases, and 6 bases lay in between. The CDR3 protein is CASSLRGNQPQHF. CDR3 DNA: TGTGCCAGCAGCTTAAGGGGGAATCAGCCCCAGCATTTT. The full variable domain, with the rest looked up from reference TRBV7-2 and TRBJ1-5, is GAGVSQSPSNKVTEKGKDVELRCDPISGHTALYWYRQSLGQGLEFLIYFQGNSAPDKSGLPSDRFSAERTGGSVSTLTIQRTQQEDSAVYLCASSLRGNQPQHFGDGTRLSIL.

This rearrangement joins TRBV10-2 to TRBJ2-3; 8 bases fit TRBD2. Trimming took 0 bases from V and 2 from J; bases not matched to a gene: 10. The germline gives CDR1 WSHSY, CDR2 SAAADI. This CDR3 has 18 residues. CDR3 amino acids: CASSESVVSGGDTDTQYF. The CDR3 coding sequence is TGCGCCAGCAGTGAGTCCGTTGTGTCCGGGGGGGACACAGATACGCAGTATTTT.

The chain uses TRBV6-2 or TRBV6-3 and TRBJ1-1, with D unclear. The germline V and J ends were trimmed by 2 bases and 9 bases, with 13 bases remaining between them. The CDR3 runs 13 residues. CDR1 MNHEY and CDR2 SVGEGT come from the germline V gene. In nucleotides, the CDR3 is TGTGCCAGCAGTTACCGCACAAGCTCTCAAGCTTTCTTT. It specifies CASSYRTSSQAFF.

This clonotype appeared many times. This CDR3 is CASSHRNACQETQYF. CDR3 DNA: TGCGCCAGCAGCCACCGGAATGCGTGCCAAGAGACCCAGTACTTC. The chain recombines TRBV23-1 with TRBJ2-5; D is undetermined. TRBV23-1 is recorded as an ORF, its role being uncertain. Trimming took 6 bases from V and 1 from J, leaving 15 bases between them. This CDR3 comprises 15 residues.

This clonotype has ten or more counts. The chain recombines TRBV20-1 with TRBJ2-5, with D perhaps TRBD2 (6 bases). The CDR3 is 13 residues long. The V gene lost 5 bases and the J gene lost 5 bases, with 15 bases spanning the gap. Germline-derived CDR1 and CDR2 are DFQATT and SNEGSKA (reference sequence). The CDR3 spells CSALPGLAETQYF. Written as DNA, the CDR3 is TGCAGTGCTTTGCCGGGACTGGCGGAGACCCAGTACTTC.

V is TRBV20-1 and J is TRBJ2-5; D is uncertain. V lost 2 bases and J lost 7, with 14 bases in between. Germline CDR1 DFQATT, CDR2 SNEGSKA (reference sequence). The CDR3 is made up of 13 amino acids. The CDR3 DNA sequence: TGCAGTGCTAGATCCCTGGCCAGTGGGACCCAGTACTTC. Translation: CSARSLASGTQYF.

Of note for this clonotype: With a much larger clone just one base away, this may be a read error. This chain connects TRBV28 to TRBJ1-2; no definite D call. CDR3 length: 11 residues. From germline, CDR1 is MDHEN and CDR2 SYDVKM. CDR3 nucleotide sequence: TGTACCAGCAGTTCCTACCAAGGCTACACCTTC. It specifies CTSSSYQGYTF.